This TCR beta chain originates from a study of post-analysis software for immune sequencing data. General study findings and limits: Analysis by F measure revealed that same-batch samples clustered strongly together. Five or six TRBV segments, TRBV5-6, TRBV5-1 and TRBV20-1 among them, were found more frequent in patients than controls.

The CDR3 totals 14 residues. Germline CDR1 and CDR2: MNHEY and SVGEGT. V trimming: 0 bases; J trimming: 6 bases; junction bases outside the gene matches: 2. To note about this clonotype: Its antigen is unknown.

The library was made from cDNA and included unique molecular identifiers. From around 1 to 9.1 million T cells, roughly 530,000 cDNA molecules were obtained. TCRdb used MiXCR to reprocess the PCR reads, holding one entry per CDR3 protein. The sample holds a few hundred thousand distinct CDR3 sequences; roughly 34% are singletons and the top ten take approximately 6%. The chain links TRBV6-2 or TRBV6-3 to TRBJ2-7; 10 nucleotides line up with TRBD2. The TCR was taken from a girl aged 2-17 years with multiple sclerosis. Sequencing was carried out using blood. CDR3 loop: CASSYSTSGREQYF. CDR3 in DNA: TGTGCCAGCAGTTACTCGACTAGCGGGCGCGAGCAGTACTTC.